These 27 T cell receptor beta chains came from one sample sequenced in a study of sequential checkpoint blockade in melanoma. Described treatment: randomized to nivolumab then ipilimumab (arm A) or the reverse (arm B). Sequencing used immunoSEQ multiplex PCR; TCRdb keeps in-frame clones, though not all of them. Of under 50,000 clones detected, 70% to 90% appear once; the ten largest clones hold under 15%. This specimen consisted of CD8+ T cells sorted from blood (inferred from file names), obtained from a patient given nivolumab and ipilimumab in sequence. Every receptor here comes from a human donor with melanoma.

The chain links TRBV27 to TRBJ1-4, with 9 bases that match TRBD1. Germline V gene sequence: CDR1 MNHEY, CDR2 SMNVEV (reference sequence). V lost 8 bases, J lost 7 bases, and 8 bases stayed unmatched. The CDR3 length is 14 residues. The CDR3 region has the DNA TGTGCCAGCTACGGACAGGGGCTGGTTGAAAAACTGTTTTTT. It yields the protein CASYGQGLVEKLFF.

This sequence joins TRBV27 and TRBJ2-1, with TRBD1 matching 7 bases. CDR3 length equals 13 residues. Germline assignment: CDR1 MNHEY and CDR2 SMNVEV (reference sequence). J was trimmed by 6 bases and V by 3 bases; bases with no gene match: 2. CDR3 amino acids: CASSFDRVNEQFF. Here the CDR3 DNA reads TGTGCCAGCAGTTTCGACAGGGTCAATGAGCAGTTCTTC.

The chain couples TRBV27 to TRBJ2-1; 10 nucleotides match TRBD2. CDR3 length equals 17 residues. Trimming cost V 5 bases and J 6 bases; bases outside gene matches: 13. Germline CDR1 reads MNHEY; CDR2 reads SMNVEV (reference sequence). CDR3 nucleotide sequence: TGTGCCAGCAGTCCCACTCGAGCGGGAGGGCCCTCCAATGAGCAGTTCTTC. Protein sequence: CASSPTRAGGPSNEQFF.

The gene calls are TRBV27 and TRBJ1-1; D possibly corresponds to TRBD1 (6 bases). Looked up from germline, CDR1 is MNHEY and CDR2 is SMNVEV (reference sequence). The CDR3 loop spans 15 amino acids. V lost 6 bases, J lost 3 bases, and 17 bases lay in between. The CDR3 bases are TGTGCCAGCAGGGTCTCCTTCACAGGGTACACTGAAGCTTTCTTT. It encodes CASRVSFTGYTEAFF.

This clone came up once. The gene calls are TRBV7-3 and TRBJ2-7; perhaps TRBD2 as D (6 bases). Trimming pared 2 bases from V and 6 bases from J, leaving 11 bases between. Germline CDR1 reads SGHTA; CDR2 reads FQGTGA. This CDR3 is built from 13 residues. In DNA form, the CDR3 reads TGTGCCAGCAGCTTACTCGGGAGTTCCGAGCAGTACTTC. It yields the protein CASSLLGSSEQYF.

The genes are TRBV6-1 and TRBJ2-3; 7 bases map to TRBD1. CDR3 length: 15 amino acids. CDR1 is MNHNS and CDR2 is SASEGT in the germline V gene. The V segment lost 0 bases and the J segment 3 bases; nucleotides outside the gene matches: 3. CDR3 nucleotide sequence: TGTGCCAGCAGTGAAGCCCCGACAGGGACAGATACGCAGTATTTT. Translating gives CASSEAPTGTDTQYF.

The rearrangement joins TRBV7-9 to TRBJ2-5; D is perhaps TRBD1 (7 bases). Germline V gene lookup returns CDR1 SEHNR and CDR2 FQNEAQ (reference sequence). The CDR3 consists of 17 residues. V was cut by 5 bases and J by 5 bases, with 24 bases left in between. The CDR3, as DNA: TGTGCCAGCAGCGGCCCTGGCAGGGGGGCATTTAGGGAGACCCAGTACTTC. This translates into CASSGPGRGAFRETQYF.

The chain employs TRBV6-5 and TRBJ2-1; 8 bases fit TRBD2. The germline gives CDR1 MNHEY, CDR2 SVGAGI. The CDR3 contains 14 residues. Losses at the gene ends were 5 bases for V and 6 bases for J; bases not matched to a gene: 6. The CDR3 DNA reads TGTGCCAGCAGTAGCGGGAGTAACGGCAATGAGCAGTTCTTC. It encodes CASSSGSNGNEQFF.

This chain joins TRBV19 and TRBJ2-7; perhaps TRBD2 as D (5 bases). The V end lost 5 bases, the J end lost 2 bases, and 10 bases lay between the germline ends. Germline loops: CDR1 LNHDA, CDR2 SQIVND (reference sequence). The CDR3 covers 13 residues. The CDR3: CASSEAGAYEQYF. CDR3 sequence (DNA): TGTGCCAGTAGTGAAGCCGGGGCCTACGAGCAGTACTTC.

This clone is categorized as large. This chain connects TRBV5-4 to TRBJ2-7, with TRBD2 identical over 11 bases. Per the germline V gene, CDR1 is SGHNT and CDR2 is YYREEE (reference sequence). With 6 bases clipped from V and 3 bases from J, the junction kept 11 bases outside the gene matches. This CDR3 is built from 16 residues. The CDR3 nucleotides read TGTGCCAGCACCTTCACCCTCGGGACTAGCGGCTACGAGCAGTACTTC. Its translation is CASTFTLGTSGYEQYF.

In nucleotides, the CDR3 is TGTGCCAGCAGCCTTCGGCAGGGGGTCATTATGCGTAATGAGCAGTTCTTC. Translated, it gives CASSLRQGVIMRNEQFF. The rearrangement links TRBV9 to TRBJ2-1, with 7 nucleotides matching TRBD1. The CDR3 spans 17 residues. Trimming cost V 4 bases and J 7 bases; bases outside gene matches: 17. CDR1 SGDLS and CDR2 YYNGEE come from the germline V gene.

The rearrangement joins TRBV28 to TRBJ2-5; 11 bases align to TRBD2. CDR1 and CDR2 from the germline V gene are MDHEN and SYDVKM. V gave up 4 bases and J gave up 5 bases; unmatched junction bases: 3. The CDR3 extends over 14 amino acids. The CDR3 region has the DNA TGTGCCAGCAGTTCACTAGCGGGAGTGGAGACCCAGTACTTC. Translated: CASSSLAGVETQYF.

V gene TRBV4-2 combines with J gene TRBJ2-7, with 7 bases that match TRBD2. This CDR3 region has 16 residues. Germline loops: CDR1 LGHNA, CDR2 YNFKEQ. V dropped 6 bases and J dropped 2; count of bases not matched to a gene: 13. The DNA for the CDR3 is TGTGCCAGCAGTCTAAAAGAGCCTAGCGGACCCTACGAGCAGTACTTC. Amino acid sequence: CASSLKEPSGPYEQYF.

V is TRBV7-9 and J is TRBJ1-4; 8 nucleotides line up with TRBD1. This CDR3 comprises 14 residues. Germline-derived CDR1 and CDR2 are SEHNR and FQNEAQ (reference sequence). V trimming: 5 bases; J trimming: 8 bases; junction bases outside the gene matches: 7. The CDR3 region has the DNA TGTGCCAGCAGCCATCCAGGGGGCTTCGAAAAACTGTTTTTT. Its protein is CASSHPGGFEKLFF. Full variable domain (outside the CDR3, taken from reference TRBV7-9 and TRBJ1-4): DTGVSQNPRHKITKRGQNVTFRCDPISEHNRLYWYRQTLGQGPEFLTYFQNEAQLEKSRLLSDRFSAERPKGSFSTLEIQRTEQGDSAMYLCASSHPGGFEKLFFGSGTQLSVL.

The V call is TRBV11-1, the J call TRBJ2-3; D unclear. The CDR3 has 14 amino acids. In germline, CDR1 is SGHAT, CDR2 FQDESV (reference sequence). V was clipped by 1 base and J by 1 base, with 6 bases between them. In DNA, the CDR3 is TGTGCCAGCAGCTTAGTTCAGGGCACAGATACGCAGTATTTT. It encodes CASSLVQGTDTQYF.

The chain uses TRBV11-3 and TRBJ1-1, with a possible D match to TRBD1 (6 bases). There are 17 residues in the CDR3. Deletions cut 5 bases from V and 1 base from J, with 20 bases between. Germline V gene sequence: CDR1 SGHNT, CDR2 YENEEA. CDR3 nucleotides: TGTGCCAGCAGCGTACTCCGGGACACAGAAAGGAACACTGAAGCTTTCTTT. Translating it yields CASSVLRDTERNTEAFF.

V gene TRBV11-2 combines with J gene TRBJ2-2; D is ambiguous. The V gene lost 5 bases and the J gene lost 5 bases, with 9 bases spanning the gap. Germline V gene data show CDR1 as SGHAT and CDR2 as FQNNGV. The CDR3 extends over 13 amino acids. CDR3 region: CASSLITTGELFF. The DNA for the CDR3 is TGTGCCAGCAGCCTAATAACGACCGGGGAGCTGTTTTTT.

This clone turned up a few times. J is TRBJ1-4 and V is TRBV4-1; D uncertain. V lost 0 bases and J lost 6, with 11 bases in between. This CDR3 is 15 amino acids long. Germline-derived CDR1 and CDR2 are MGHRA and YSYEKL. The CDR3 region has the DNA TGCGCCAGCAGCCAAGATCTCCAACAGTATGAAAAACTGTTTTTT. The encoded protein is CASSQDLQQYEKLFF.

This chain joins TRBV9 and TRBJ2-5; D is unresolved. Germline V gives CDR1 SGDLS, CDR2 YYNGEE. This CDR3 region has 12 residues. Trimming pared 4 bases from V and 8 bases from J, leaving 12 bases between. The CDR3 DNA follows: TGTGCCAGCAGCCCGTACGACTCAACCCAGTACTTC. Encoded protein: CASSPYDSTQYF.

This clone occurred a few times. The chain links TRBV5-8 to TRBJ2-7; 9 bases line up with TRBD1. In germline, CDR1 is SGHTS, CDR2 YDEGEE. V gave up 1 base and J gave up 3 bases; unmatched junction bases: 2. The CDR3 is made up of 14 amino acids. The CDR3 DNA is TGTGCCAGCAGCTTGTACAGGGGGCTCTACGAGCAGTACTTC. Translated: CASSLYRGLYEQYF. The complete variable domain, with remaining parts taken from reference TRBV5-8 and TRBJ2-7, reads EAGVTQSPTHLIKTRGQQATLRCSPISGHTSVYWYQQALGLGLQFLLWYDEGEERNRGNFPPRFSGRQFPNYSSELNVNALELEDSALYLCASSLYRGLYEQYFGPGTRLTVT.

The chain uses TRBV6-4 and TRBJ2-2; 8 bases map to TRBD1. The CDR3 is made up of 14 amino acids. Germline assignment: CDR1 MRHNA and CDR2 SNTAGT. V lost 7 bases to trimming and J lost 4 bases; unmatched junction nucleotides: 5. The CDR3 loop is CASTDRGGTGELFF. The CDR3 DNA is TGTGCCAGCACCGACAGGGGTGGCACCGGGGAGCTGTTTTTT.

This clone appeared a single time. The gene calls are TRBV13 and TRBJ2-1; 7 nucleotides line up with TRBD2. The V gene end was trimmed by 3 bases and the J gene end by 2 bases; junction bases not matched to a gene: 4. Germline lookup yields CDR1 PRHDT and CDR2 FYEKMQ (reference sequence). CDR3 length equals 15 residues. The CDR3 DNA follows: TGTGCCAGCAGCTTGTTTGGGACTACCTACAATGAGCAGTTCTTC. Amino acid sequence: CASSLFGTTYNEQFF.

V and J are TRBV27 and TRBJ1-1; TRBD1 is a possible D gene (6 bases). V lost 2 bases, J lost 3 bases, and 7 bases lay in between. Germline loops: CDR1 MNHEY, CDR2 SMNVEV (reference sequence). This CDR3 region has 13 residues. CDR3 region: CASSLGQYTEAFF. CDR3 sequence (DNA): TGTGCCAGCAGTTTAGGACAGTACACTGAAGCTTTCTTT.

This chain connects TRBV27 to TRBJ1-5, with TRBD1 as a possible D gene (5 bases). The CDR3 loop spans 14 amino acids. With 2 bases removed from V and 3 bases from J, the gap between germline ends came to 8 bases. Germline V gene sequence: CDR1 MNHEY, CDR2 SMNVEV (reference sequence). In DNA form, the CDR3 reads TGTGCCAGCAGTTTAATAGGGGTCAATCAGCCCCAGCATTTT. Its translation: CASSLIGVNQPQHF.

This clone was seen a few times. This chain joins TRBV13 and TRBJ1-1; D not certain. The V end was cut by 6 bases, the J end by 5 bases, with 10 bases between. CDR3 length: 12 amino acids. Germline CDR1 reads PRHDT; CDR2 reads FYEKMQ (reference sequence). In nucleotides, the CDR3 is TGTGCCAGCAGTCACGGGAGGACTGAAGCTTTCTTT. Translating it yields CASSHGRTEAFF.

This rearrangement joins TRBV5-1 to TRBJ1-1; D call uncertain. Deletions cut 0 bases from V and 0 bases from J, with 9 bases between. The CDR3 totals 15 residues. CDR1 is SGHRS, CDR2 YFSETQ, per germline. The CDR3 nucleotides read TGCGCCAGCAGCTTGGATAACAGATTGAACACTGAAGCTTTCTTT. It is translated as CASSLDNRLNTEAFF. Complete variable domain (other parts from reference TRBV5-1 and TRBJ1-1): KAGVTQTPRYLIKTRGQQVTLSCSPISGHRSVSWYQQTPGQGLQFLFEYFSETQRNKGNFPGRFSGRQFSNSRSEMNVSTLELGDSALYLCASSLDNRLNTEAFFGQGTRLTVV.

The rearrangement links TRBV10-3 to TRBJ2-7; D remains ambiguous. The CDR3 sequence is 13 residues long. The ends were cut back, 2 bases at V and 3 bases at J, with 8 bases in the middle. Germline loops: CDR1 ENHRY, CDR2 SYGVKD. The CDR3 region is CAISEVQFYEQYF. For the CDR3, the DNA is TGTGCCATCAGTGAGGTACAGTTCTACGAGCAGTACTTC.